The T cell receptor (beta chain) under discussion was sequenced for a study of identical twins. General study results and limits: Out-of-frame alpha sequences common to twins were enriched for low generation probability.

This clonotype occurred many times. Its target is unknown. TCRdb re-called the 5' RACE reads through MiXCR, storing one row per CDR3 protein. The table lists fewer than 350,000 distinct CDR3 sequences, about 8% of them singletons. The length of the CDR3 is 16 residues. Germline CDR1 KGHDR, CDR2 SFDVKD. The germline V and J ends were trimmed by 9 bases and 0 bases, with 16 bases remaining between them. The same sample was also studied in work on yellow fever vaccine responses in identical twins.

The TCR originated in a woman between 18 and 30 years old in good health. Sequenced: memory (CD45RO+) T cells sorted from blood. The V call is TRBV24-1, the J call TRBJ2-2, with D unresolved. The CDR3 coding sequence is TGTGCCACCTTCCCACGGTTCTTCCCGAACACCGGGGAGCTGTTTTTT. This encodes CATFPRFFPNTGELFF.